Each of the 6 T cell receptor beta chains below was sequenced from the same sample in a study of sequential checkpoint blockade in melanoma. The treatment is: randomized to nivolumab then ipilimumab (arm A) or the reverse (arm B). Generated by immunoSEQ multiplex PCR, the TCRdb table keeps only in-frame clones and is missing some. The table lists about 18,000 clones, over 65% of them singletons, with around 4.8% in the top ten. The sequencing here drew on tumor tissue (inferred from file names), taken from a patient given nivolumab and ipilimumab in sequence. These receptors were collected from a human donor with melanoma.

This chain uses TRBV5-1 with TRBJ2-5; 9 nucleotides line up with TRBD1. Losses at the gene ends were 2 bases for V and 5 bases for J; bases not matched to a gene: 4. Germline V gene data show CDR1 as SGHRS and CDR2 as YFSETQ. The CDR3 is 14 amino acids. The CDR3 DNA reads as TGCGCCAGCAGCTTTGGGACAGGGAGCGAGACCCAGTACTTC. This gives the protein CASSFGTGSETQYF.

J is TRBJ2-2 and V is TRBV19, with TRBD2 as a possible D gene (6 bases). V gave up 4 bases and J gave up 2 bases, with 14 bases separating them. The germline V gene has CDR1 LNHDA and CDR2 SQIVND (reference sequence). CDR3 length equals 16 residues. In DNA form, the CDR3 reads TGTGCCAGTAGTAGGGGGGTGGGGCCCAACACCGGGGAGCTGTTTTTT. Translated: CASSRGVGPNTGELFF.

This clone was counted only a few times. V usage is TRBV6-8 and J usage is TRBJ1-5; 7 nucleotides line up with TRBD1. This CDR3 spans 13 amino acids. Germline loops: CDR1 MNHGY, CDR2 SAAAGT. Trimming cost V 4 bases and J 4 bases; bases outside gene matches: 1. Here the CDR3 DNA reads TGTGCCAGCAGTTCAGGGGGAAATCAGCCCCAGCATTTT. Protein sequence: CASSSGGNQPQHF.

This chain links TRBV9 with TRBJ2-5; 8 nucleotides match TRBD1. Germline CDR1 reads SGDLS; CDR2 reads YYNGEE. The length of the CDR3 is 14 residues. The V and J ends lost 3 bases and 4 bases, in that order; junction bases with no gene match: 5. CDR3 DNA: TGTGCCAGCAGCGCCACAGGGGGGCGAGAGACCCAGTACTTC. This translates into CASSATGGRETQYF.

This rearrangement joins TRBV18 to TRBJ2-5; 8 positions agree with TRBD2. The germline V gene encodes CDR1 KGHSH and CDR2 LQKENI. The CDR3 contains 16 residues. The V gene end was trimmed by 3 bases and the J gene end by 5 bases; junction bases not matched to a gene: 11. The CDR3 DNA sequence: TGTGCCAGCTCACCCCGCGTTAGCGGGACGTATGAGACCCAGTACTTC. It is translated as CASSPRVSGTYETQYF.

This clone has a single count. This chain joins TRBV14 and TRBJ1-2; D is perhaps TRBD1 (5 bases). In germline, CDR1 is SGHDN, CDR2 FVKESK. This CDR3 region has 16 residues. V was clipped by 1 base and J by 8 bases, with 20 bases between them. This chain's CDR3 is CASSQVPGTDGWGYTF. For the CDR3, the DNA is TGTGCCAGCAGCCAAGTTCCCGGGACGGACGGTTGGGGCTACACCTTC.